The rows below give T cell receptor beta chains drawn from one sample of a study of blood T cells in healthy people across ages. TCRdb analysed the 5' RACE reads with MiXCR anew, one entry per CDR3 protein. The table has hundreds of thousands of distinct CDR3 sequences, about 61% seen once. The sequenced material came from blood. The receptors were gathered from a middle-aged man in good health. Both conserved end residues are part of each CDR3.

V | CDR3
TRBV9 | CASSVSPPVGEQYF
TRBV11-3 | CASSLGMGAEAFF
TRBV6-2/TRBV6-3 | CASSYSTSGGEQYF
TRBV20-1 | CSARTPAGTYEQYF
TRBV27 | CASSLSGLLNNEKLFF
TRBV7-8 | CASSLSNLDNEQFF
TRBV5-1 | CASRRAPAGEWNEQFF
TRBV4-3 | CASSFKSGSIDNEQYF
TRBV29-1 | CSVKSGGRADTQYF
TRBV12-3/TRBV12-4 | CASSIKKGSKNTDTQYF
TRBV5-1 | CASSLEGDFPEAFF
TRBV9 | CASSVAEGEKLFF
TRBV29-1 | CSVETEPQFF
TRBV29-1 | CSVDGVGANVLTF
TRBV18 | CASSLKDRGDRYTF
TRBV3-1 | CASSQEGPGLASYNEQFF
TRBV20-1 | CSAGGELQETQYF
TRBV9 | CASSAPLQWGNYGYTF
TRBV7-9 | CASSLTASGKNEQFF
TRBV6-1 | CASSTTTGTGLYNEQFF
TRBV25-1 | CASSELDEQYF
TRBV4-3 | CASSQIGTSLGSTDTQYF
TRBV6-5 | CARDQETQYF
TRBV29-1 | CSGRGLAGVRNGQFF
TRBV28 | CASSSPRASGGGGNEQFF
TRBV5-5 | CASSLSMGEQYF
TRBV21-1 | CATTKWDGEQYF
TRBV4-2 | CASSQAGTNNRLYEQYF
TRBV12-3/TRBV12-4 | CASSLGRGVSDTQYF
TRBV10-3 | CATRRSELAPTDTQYF
TRBV29-1 | CSVGRLGTETQYF
TRBV9 | CASSPLPGGTNNEQFF
TRBV9 | CASSVGEGEQYF
TRBV11-1 | CASSPKRELGETQYF
TRBV20-1 | CSARDRVTSRGQYF
TRBV20-1 | CSARDLERGADTQYF
TRBV28 | CASSLLTAAGPPYNEQFF
TRBV20-1 | CSAPPGVGETQYF
TRBV11-2 | CASSSTGPSDTQYF
TRBV7-2 | CASSEGGTGANYGYTF